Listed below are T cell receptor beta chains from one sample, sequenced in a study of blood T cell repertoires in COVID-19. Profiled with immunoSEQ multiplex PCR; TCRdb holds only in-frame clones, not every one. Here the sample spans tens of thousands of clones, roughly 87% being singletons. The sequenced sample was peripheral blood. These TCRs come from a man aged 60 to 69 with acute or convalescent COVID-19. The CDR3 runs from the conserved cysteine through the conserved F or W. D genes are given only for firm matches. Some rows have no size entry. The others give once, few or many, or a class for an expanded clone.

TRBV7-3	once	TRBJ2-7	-	TGTGCCAGCAGCTTAACTCGGGATCTCGAGCAGTACTTC	CASSLTRDLEQYF
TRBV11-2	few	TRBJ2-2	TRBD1	TGTGCCAGCAGCTCACAGGGGGCAGGGACCGGGGAGCTGTTTTTT	CASSSQGAGTGELFF
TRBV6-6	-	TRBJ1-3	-	TGTGCCAGCAGATTAGACAGCACGCAGTCTGGAAACACCATATATTTT	CASRLDSTQSGNTIYF
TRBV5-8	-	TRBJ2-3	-	TGTGCCAGCAGCATGGGGCAGGGTCCCACAGATACGCAGTATTTT	CASSMGQGPTDTQYF
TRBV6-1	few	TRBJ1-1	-	TGTGCCAGCAGTGAACAGGGCCTCCAAACTTTCTTT	CASSEQGLQTFF
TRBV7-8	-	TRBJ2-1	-	TGTGCCAGCAGCCAACAGGTGGTCAATGAGCAGTTCTTC	CASSQQVVNEQFF
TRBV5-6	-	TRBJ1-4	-	TGTGCCAGCAGTTTGACGGGAGACACGAATGAAAAACTGTTTTTT	CASSLTGDTNEKLFF
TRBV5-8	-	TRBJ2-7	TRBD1	TGTGCCAGCAGCAGGGCCCCGGGACAGGGGAACTACGAGCAGTACTTC	CASSRAPGQGNYEQYF
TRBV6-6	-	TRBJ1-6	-	TGTGCCAGCAGTTACCTCTTGGGCAGCCGTAATTCACCCCTCCACTTT	CASSYLLGSRNSPLHF
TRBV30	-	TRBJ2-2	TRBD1	TGTGCCTGGGGCTCCGGGACAGGGGCCGGGGAGCTGTTTTTT	CAWGSGTGAGELFF
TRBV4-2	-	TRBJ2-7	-	TGTGCCAGCAGCCAAGTTGGGGGAGGAGGACTCTCCTACGAGCAGTACTTC	CASSQVGGGGLSYEQYF
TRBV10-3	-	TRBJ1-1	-	TGTGCCATCAGTACCGAGGGGGTGGGGAACACTGAAGCTTTCTTT	CAISTEGVGNTEAFF
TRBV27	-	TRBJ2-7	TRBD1	TGTGCCAGCAGTTTTAGACAGGGGGCCTACGAGCAGTACTTC	CASSFRQGAYEQYF
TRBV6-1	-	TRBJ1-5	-	TGTGCCAGCAGTGATCGAGGGAGCAATCAGCCCCAGCATTTT	CASSDRGSNQPQHF
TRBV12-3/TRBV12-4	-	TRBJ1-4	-	TGTGCCAGCAGTTTTCCGGGGGGAAAACTGTTTTTT	CASSFPGGKLFF
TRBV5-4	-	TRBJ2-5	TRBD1	TGTGCCAGCAGCTCTCGACAGGGACCTGGGGAGACCCAGTACTTC	CASSSRQGPGETQYF
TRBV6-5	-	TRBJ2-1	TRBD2	TGTGCCAGTTACGCGGGGGGGCTTAAAAATGAGCAGTTCTTC	CASYAGGLKNEQFF
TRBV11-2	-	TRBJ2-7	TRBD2	TGTGCCAGCAGAGTGGGACTAGCGGGGACATACGAGCAGTACTTC	CASRVGLAGTYEQYF
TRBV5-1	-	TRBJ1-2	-	TGCGCCAGCAGCTTGGGTCAGGGACTCTATGGCTACACCTTC	CASSLGQGLYGYTF
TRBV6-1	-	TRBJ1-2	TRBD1	TGTGCCAGCAGTGATCGACCCAGGACAGGGGCTTATGGCTACACCTTC	CASSDRPRTGAYGYTF
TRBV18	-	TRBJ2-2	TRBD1	TGTGCCAGCTCACCACGACAGGGGAACACCGGGGAGCTGTTTTTT	CASSPRQGNTGELFF
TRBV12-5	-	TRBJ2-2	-	TGTGCTAGTGCCCCCGGTCCTCCAAACACCGGGGAGCTGTTTTTT	CASAPGPPNTGELFF
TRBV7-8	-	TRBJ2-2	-	TGTGCCAGCAGGATTGACAGGGGCGGGAGCACCGGGGAGCTGTTTTTT	CASRIDRGGSTGELFF
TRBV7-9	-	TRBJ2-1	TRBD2	TGTGCCAGCAGCTCTATAGGGACTAGCGGAAGCTCCTACAATGAGCAGTTCTTC	CASSSIGTSGSSYNEQFF
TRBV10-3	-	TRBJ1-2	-	TGTGCCATCAGTGAGACGAGACAGGACTATGGCTACACCTTC	CAISETRQDYGYTF
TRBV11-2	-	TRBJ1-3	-	TGTGCCAGCAGCTTAGAAGGCGGGACTGGAAACACCATATATTTT	CASSLEGGTGNTIYF
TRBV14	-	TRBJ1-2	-	TGTGCCAGCAGCCAAGTATCCGGGAGCGGCTATGGCTACACCTTC	CASSQVSGSGYGYTF
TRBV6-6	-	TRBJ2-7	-	TGTGCCAGCAGTTACTCCCCAGGGCCGGGCGGGTACTTC	CASSYSPGPGGYF
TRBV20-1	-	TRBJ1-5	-	TGCAGTGCTAGTGCAGGGGAAGGGAATCAGCCCCAGCATTTT	CSASAGEGNQPQHF
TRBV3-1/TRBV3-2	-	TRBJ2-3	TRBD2	TGTGCCAGCAGCCAGAGACGGGCACTAGCGGGGGGGCGAGATACGCAGTATTTT	CASSQRRALAGGRDTQYF
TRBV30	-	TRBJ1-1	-	TGTGCCTGGAGTGTACGGGGAAGGGACACTGAAGCTTTCTTT	CAWSVRGRDTEAFF
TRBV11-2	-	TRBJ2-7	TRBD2	TGTGCCAGCAGCTCCGGACTAGCGGGGAGCTACGAGCAGTACTTC	CASSSGLAGSYEQYF
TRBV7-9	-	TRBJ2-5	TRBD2	TGTGCCAGCAGCTCCGGGGGGGGACGAACGGAGACCCAGTACTTC	CASSSGGGRTETQYF
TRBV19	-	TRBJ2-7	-	TGTGCCAGTAGTATAGGGCGGGGAGAGAGTGACGAGCAGTACTTC	CASSIGRGESDEQYF
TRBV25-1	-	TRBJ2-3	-	TGTGCCAGCAGTGGGTCCGGCAGGGGAACTACAGATACGCAGTATTTT	CASSGSGRGTTDTQYF
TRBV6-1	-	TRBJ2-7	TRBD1	TGTGCCAGCAGTGATTACCGGGACAGGGTCCACGAGCAGTACTTC	CASSDYRDRVHEQYF
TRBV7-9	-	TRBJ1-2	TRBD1	TGTGCCAGCAGCTTAAAGACAGGGAACTATGGCTACACCTTC	CASSLKTGNYGYTF
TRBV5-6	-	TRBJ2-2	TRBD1	TGTGCCAGCAGCTCCACGGACCTAGGACAGGGGTACCCCGGGGAGCTGTTTTTT	CASSSTDLGQGYPGELFF
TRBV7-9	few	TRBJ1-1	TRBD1	TGTGCCAGCAGCCCACCACGGACAGGGGAAGCTTTCTTT	CASSPPRTGEAFF
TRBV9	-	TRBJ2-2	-	TGTGCCAGCAGCCTTAGCTGGCAGTCGAACACCGGGGAGCTGTTTTTT	CASSLSWQSNTGELFF
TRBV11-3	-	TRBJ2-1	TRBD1	TGTGCCAGCAGCTTACAGCAGGGGGCTATATACAATGAGCAGTTCTTC	CASSLQQGAIYNEQFF
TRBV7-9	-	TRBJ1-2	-	TGTGCCAGCAGCTTATCAGATAACTATGGCTACACCTTC	CASSLSDNYGYTF
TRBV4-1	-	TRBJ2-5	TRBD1	TGCGCCAGCAGCCAAGCACCCACAGGGGCCATGGAGACCCAGTACTTC	CASSQAPTGAMETQYF
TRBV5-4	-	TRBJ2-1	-	TGTGCCAGCAGCTTGGACAGCAATGAGCAGTTCTTC	CASSLDSNEQFF